This T cell receptor beta chain is from a study of tumor and adjacent non-tumor tissue in lung cancer. Overall study findings and caveats: Tumor repertoires had a smaller top 100 clone share than normal lung.

RNA was extracted from bulk tissue without any cell sorting. TCRbeta libraries were built with three rounds of nested PCR, modified from ARM-PCR. TCRdb fed the multiplex PCR reads into MiXCR, producing one record per CDR3 protein. The sample lists around 200,000 distinct CDR3 sequences, about 76% seen once, with 25% in the top ten. This clonotype was seen only a few times. Its specificity is unknown. A much larger clone differs from this one at a single base, so this may be a read error. From germline, CDR1 is MNHEY and CDR2 SVGAGI. The CDR3 extends over 14 amino acids. The V end lost 8 bases, the J end lost 1 base, and 15 bases lay between the germline ends.

Source material: lung tumor tissue. The chain uses TRBV6-5 and TRBJ2-7; possibly TRBD2 for D (6 bases). The receptor comes from a man in his sixties with non-small cell lung cancer. CDR3 DNA: TGTGCCAGCCGCCGGGACTTCGATTCCTACGAGCAGTACTTC. It yields the protein CASRRDFDSYEQYF.